The 6 T cell receptor beta chains in this list originate from one sample, sequenced in a study of T cells expressing NK-cell markers. From its re-call of the 5' RACE reads, TCRdb lists each CDR3 protein once, without DNA. The repertoire table contains about 260,000 distinct CDR3 sequences. Sequences were obtained from blood T cells: a sorted CD56 or NKG2C T cell subset, CD4+ or CD8+ T cells, or bulk PBMC T cells (not recorded which). The receptors come from a woman between 18 and 69 years old in good health.

The chain joins TRBV5-1 to TRBJ2-7. The CDR3 runs 12 residues. CDR1 SGHRS and CDR2 YFSETQ come from the germline V gene. CDR3 sequence: CASSLVASEQYF.

CDR3 sequence: CASSWARGSYNEQFF. The chain has TRBV6-2 or TRBV6-3 and TRBJ2-1; TCRdb gives TRBD1 as the D gene, but with no DNA this cannot be confirmed. This CDR3 is built from 15 residues. The V gene's germline CDR1 is MNHEY and CDR2 SVGEGT.

V gene TRBV7-2 combines with J gene TRBJ2-3; with no DNA, the TCRdb D assignment of TRBD2 cannot be verified. The CDR3 extends over 16 amino acids. Germline V gives CDR1 SGHTA, CDR2 FQGNSA. CDR3 region: CASSPSMLAGTDTQYF.

This sequence joins TRBV14 and TRBJ2-5; TCRdb indicates TRBD2, and absent DNA this call remains unverified. This CDR3 contains 15 residues. From germline, CDR1 is SGHDN and CDR2 FVKESK. The CDR3 loop reads CASSQGATRRETQYF.

The CDR3 protein is CASSLTEKLFF. The gene calls are TRBV7-9 and TRBJ1-4. There are 11 residues in the CDR3. CDR1 SEHNR and CDR2 FQNEAQ come from the germline V gene (reference sequence).

The chain joins TRBV21-1 to TRBJ2-3; TCRdb gives TRBD1 as the D gene, but with no DNA this cannot be confirmed. TRBV21-1 is reported as a pseudogene. The CDR3 consists of 16 residues. The CDR3 here is CASSKKWDRNTDTQYF.